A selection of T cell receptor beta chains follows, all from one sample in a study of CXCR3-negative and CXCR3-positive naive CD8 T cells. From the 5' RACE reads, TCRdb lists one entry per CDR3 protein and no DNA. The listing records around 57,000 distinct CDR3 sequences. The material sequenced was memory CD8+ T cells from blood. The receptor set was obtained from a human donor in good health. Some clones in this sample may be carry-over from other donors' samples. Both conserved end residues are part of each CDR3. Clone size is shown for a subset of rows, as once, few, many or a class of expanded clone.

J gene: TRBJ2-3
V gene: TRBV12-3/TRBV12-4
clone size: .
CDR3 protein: CASNPPTSGGQDTQYF

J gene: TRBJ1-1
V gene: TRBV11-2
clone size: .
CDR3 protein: CASSLTWAGNTEAFF

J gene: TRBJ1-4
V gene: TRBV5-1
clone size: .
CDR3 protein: CASSLTSGEKLFF

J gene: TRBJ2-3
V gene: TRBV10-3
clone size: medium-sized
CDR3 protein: CAIGVEGGFTDTQYF

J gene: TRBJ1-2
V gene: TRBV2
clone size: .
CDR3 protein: CASGRDGDGYTF

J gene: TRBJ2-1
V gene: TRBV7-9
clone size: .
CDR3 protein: CASSSRDSLSYNEQFF

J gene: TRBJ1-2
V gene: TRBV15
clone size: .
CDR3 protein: CATSTRQAGGYTF

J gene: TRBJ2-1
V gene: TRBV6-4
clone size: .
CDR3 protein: CASSDWASGEHNEQFF

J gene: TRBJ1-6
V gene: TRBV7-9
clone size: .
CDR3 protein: CASSLVNTNSPLHF

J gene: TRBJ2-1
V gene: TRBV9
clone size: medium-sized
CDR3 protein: CASSVDGYNEQFF

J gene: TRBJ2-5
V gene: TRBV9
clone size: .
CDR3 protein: CASSVAGQGVETQYF

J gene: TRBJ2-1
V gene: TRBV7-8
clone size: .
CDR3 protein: CASSLRTSGGADEQFF

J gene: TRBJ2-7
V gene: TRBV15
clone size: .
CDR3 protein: CATSRDLLASGQTYEQYF

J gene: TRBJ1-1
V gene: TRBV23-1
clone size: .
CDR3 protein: CASRGQGNRMGNTEAFF

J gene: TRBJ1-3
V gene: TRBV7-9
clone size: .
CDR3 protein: CASSPTGSGNTIYF

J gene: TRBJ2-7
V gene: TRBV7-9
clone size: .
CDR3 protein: CASSSFATYEQYF

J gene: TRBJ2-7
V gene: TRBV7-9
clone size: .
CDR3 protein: CASSSGRGHEQYF

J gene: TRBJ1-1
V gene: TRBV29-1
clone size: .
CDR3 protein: CSVEEGSNTEAFF

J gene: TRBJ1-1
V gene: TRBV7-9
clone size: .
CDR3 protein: CASSLTEEAFF

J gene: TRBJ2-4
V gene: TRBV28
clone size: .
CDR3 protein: CASSKTGGYGIQYF

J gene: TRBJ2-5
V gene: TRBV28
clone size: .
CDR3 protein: CASSRQRGGFGETQYF

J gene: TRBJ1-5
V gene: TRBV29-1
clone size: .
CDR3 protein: CSVSDRGNNQPQHF

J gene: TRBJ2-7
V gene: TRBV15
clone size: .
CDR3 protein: CATSSFAGTSYEQYF

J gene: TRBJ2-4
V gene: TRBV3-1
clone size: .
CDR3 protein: CASSQEVGRGWENIQYF

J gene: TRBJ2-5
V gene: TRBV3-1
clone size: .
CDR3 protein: CASRGPNQETQYF

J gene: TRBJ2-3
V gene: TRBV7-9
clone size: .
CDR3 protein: CASSWADSKAQYF

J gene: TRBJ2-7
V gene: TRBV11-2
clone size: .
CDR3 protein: CASSQTGSWEQYF

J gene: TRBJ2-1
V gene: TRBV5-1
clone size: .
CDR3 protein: CASSLEVSVDEQFF

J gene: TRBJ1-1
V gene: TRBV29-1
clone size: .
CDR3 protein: CSVRQGKTEAFF